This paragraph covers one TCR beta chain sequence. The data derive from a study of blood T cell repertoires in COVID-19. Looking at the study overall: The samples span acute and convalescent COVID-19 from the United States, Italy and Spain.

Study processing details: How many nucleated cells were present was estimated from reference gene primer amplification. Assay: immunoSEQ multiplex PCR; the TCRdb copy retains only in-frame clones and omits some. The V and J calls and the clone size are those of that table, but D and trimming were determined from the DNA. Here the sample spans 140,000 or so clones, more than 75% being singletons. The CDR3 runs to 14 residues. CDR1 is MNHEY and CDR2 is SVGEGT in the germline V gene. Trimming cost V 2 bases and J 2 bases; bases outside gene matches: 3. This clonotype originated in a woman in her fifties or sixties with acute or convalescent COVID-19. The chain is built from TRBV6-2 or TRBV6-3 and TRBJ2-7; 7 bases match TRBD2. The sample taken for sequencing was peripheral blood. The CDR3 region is CASSYRGGAYEQYF. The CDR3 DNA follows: TGTGCCAGCAGTTACCGCGGGGGAGCCTACGAGCAGTACTTC.